The present TCR beta chain was sequenced within a study of blood T cell repertoires in COVID-19 (dated by TCRdb to between 2020 and 2021). Regarding the study in general: Samples from collaborators originated in the United States, Italy and Spain and spanned both the acute and convalescent phases of COVID-19. The material from the prospective study consisted of cDNA or gDNA derived from T cells, B-cell-depleted T cells, or PBMCs. Subjects who had been exposed to COVID-19, were actively infected with it, or had recovered from it provided the deeply sampled blood TCRbeta repertoires that made up the dataset. A freely available public database, intended as a resource for researchers studying the immune response to SARS-CoV-2, is where the repertoires were released. Samples were obtained from the ongoing ImmuneRACE study (first 160 participants) and from about 1,300 subjects provided by 6 global collaborators. The sample metadata nearly always contained a de-identified subject ID, COVID-19 status, age in years and sex. HLA class I and class II types, where available, came from metadata supplied by the sample provider rather than from assay-based typing. General conclusions and limits of the study: The amount of clinical and demographic metadata varied by source and participant and was provided uncurated.

Collaborating institutions collected whole blood in K2EDTA tubes following their own protocols. For TCRbeta analysis, collaborators shipped samples in one of three forms: frozen whole blood, isolated PBMCs, or DNA extracted from either of those sample types. Regarding this clone: Its antigen is still unknown. Base qualities are not provided; no much larger clone lies one nucleotide away.

The germline V gene (reference sequence) supplies CDR1 MNHEY and CDR2 SMNVEV. The CDR3 measures 16 amino acids from cysteine to phenylalanine. Only CDR3 DNA is held: 48 bases, read in frame from base 1. At the junction V is shortened by 4 bases and J by 4 bases; bases outside the gene matches: 7. TCRbeta CDR3 regions were amplified from genomic DNA by means of the immunoSEQ Assay, a bias-controlled multiplex PCR. In the original analysis: The number of nucleated cells in each sample was estimated from the amplification of reference gene primers within the assay. To quantify the absolute abundance of each unique TCRbeta CDR3 rearrangement, sequence reads were collapsed and filtered. Productive Simpson clonality was computed per sample as the square root of Simpson's diversity index over productive rearrangements. TCRdb provides this immuneACCESS table in a form limited to in-frame rearrangements. Some clones are lacking; in checked studies, under half of them reflect an unresolved V gene, and why the rest are absent is not known. From that table come the V and J calls and clone size; the DNA was used to work out D and trimming. The sample includes about 260,000 clones, with around 84% observed a single time. Around 4% of the sample rests with the top ten.

This receptor was obtained from a man between 60 and 75 years old with acute or convalescent COVID-19. What was sequenced was peripheral blood. The sequence joins TRBV27 to TRBJ2-1, and TRBD2 matches 10 of the central bases. For the CDR3, the sequence is CASSSPQREGYNEQFF. The nucleotides are TGTGCCAGCAGTTCCCCCCAGCGGGAGGGTTACAATGAGCAGTTCTTC.